This entry features one TCR beta chain sequence. From germline, CDR1 is MGHRA and CDR2 YSYEKL. CDR3 length: 16 amino acids. Trimming removed 0 bases at V and 1 base at J, with 10 bases between. The data belong to a study of blood T cell repertoires in COVID-19. The wider study: From the United States, Italy and Spain came samples of acute and convalescent COVID-19.

Methods used by the authors: Scientists estimated how many nucleated cells there were by amplifying reference gene primers. Method: immunoSEQ multiplex PCR; TCRdb's copy keeps in-frame clones and lacks some. V and J calls and clone size follow that table, whereas D and trimming were derived from the DNA. The sample includes about 63,000 clones, around 80% seen only once; the top ten take roughly a third. Material: peripheral blood. The clonotype originates from a human donor in a cohort sampled during active COVID-19. This chain connects TRBV4-1 to TRBJ2-1, with D possibly being TRBD2 (5 bases). The CDR3 protein is CASSQDPGRSYNEQFF. CDR3 sequence (DNA): TGCGCCAGCAGCCAAGATCCGGGGAGATCCTACAATGAGCAGTTCTTC.